These 28 T cell receptor beta chains were sequenced from one sample in a study of blood T cells in healthy people across ages. With a J-beta primer mix and a sample-barcoded 5' primer, a second PCR ran 7 to 11 cycles. TCRdb passed the 5' RACE reads through MiXCR, listing each CDR3 protein once. The sample lists 910,000 or so distinct CDR3 sequences, roughly half occurring once. Sequenced input: blood. These receptors all stem from a woman aged 55-69 years in good health.

This clonotype was detected only a few times. This sequence joins TRBV4-3 and TRBJ2-5; D perhaps matches TRBD2 (7 bases). The J call is in doubt because the DNA end fits TRBJ2-7 better. The CDR3 is 15 amino acids. Germline loops: CDR1 LGHNA, CDR2 YSLEER. CDR3 in amino acids: CASSQWRGGAYEQYF. CDR3 bases: TGCGCCAGCAGCCAGTGGAGGGGGGGAGCCTACGAGCAGTACTTC.

On this clonotype: The junction departs from germline at one end; a sequencing error may be responsible. The chain has TRBV10-1 and TRBJ2-7, with D perhaps given as TRBD1 or TRBD2 (5 bases each). The CDR3 length is 12 residues. Germline CDR1 reads WNHNN; CDR2 reads SYGVQD (reference sequence). CDR3 protein: CTSSEGSGEQYF. CDR3 coding DNA: TGCACCAGCAGTGAGGGGTCCGGCGAGCAGTACTTC.

The CDR3 reads CASATGYEQFF. The CDR3 nucleotides read TGCGCCAGTGCGACGGGATATGAGCAGTTCTTC. This rearrangement joins TRBV5-1 to TRBJ2-1, with a possible D match to TRBD2 (5 bases). CDR1 is SGHRS, CDR2 YFSETQ, per germline. CDR3 length: 11 residues. V shed 8 bases and J shed 8 bases, with 11 bases lying between them.

This clonotype was seen only a few times. This chain joins TRBV5-6 and TRBJ2-5; no clear D gene. Germline CDR1 reads SGHDT; CDR2 reads YYEEEE. Trimming removed 9 bases at V and 1 base at J, with 13 bases between. The CDR3 totals 13 residues. CDR3 amino acids: CATKTYFQETQYF. The CDR3 DNA reads as TGTGCCACCAAGACGTACTTCCAAGAGACCCAGTACTTC. Filled out from reference TRBV5-6 and TRBJ2-5, the complete variable domain reads DAGVTQSPTHLIKTRGQQVTLRCSPKSGHDTVSWYQQALGQGPQFIFQYYEEEERQRGNFPDRFSGHQFPNYSSELNVNALLLGDSALYLCATKTYFQETQYFGPGTRLLVL.

The sample holds many counts of this clonotype. The chain carries TRBV24-1 and TRBJ2-7; either TRBD1 or TRBD2 may supply D (5 bases each). Trimming took off 0 bases at V and 2 bases at J, with 10 bases between the two ends. The germline gives CDR1 KGHDR, CDR2 SFDVKD. The CDR3 runs 15 residues. This chain's CDR3 is CATSDLLGVAYEQYF. CDR3 nucleotides: TGTGCCACCAGTGATTTGCTGGGGGTGGCCTACGAGCAGTACTTC.

Only a few counts were recorded for this clonotype. The V gene is TRBV20-1, the J gene TRBJ2-1; 12 nucleotides align to TRBD2. Germline-derived CDR1 and CDR2 are DFQATT and SNEGSKA (reference sequence). Trimming removed 6 bases from V and 8 bases from J; junction bases left unmatched: 8. There are 14 residues in the CDR3. The CDR3 DNA reads as TGCAGTGCCGAGACTAGCGGGAGCTCCGATGAGCAGTTCTTC. This sequence encodes CSAETSGSSDEQFF.

The rearrangement links TRBV20-1 to TRBJ2-7; 8 bases fit TRBD1. The J call may be faulty, since TRBJ2-5 better matches the DNA end. Germline V gene data show CDR1 as DFQATT and CDR2 as SNEGSKA (reference sequence). The CDR3 is 13 amino acids. CDR3 in DNA: TGCAGTGCAGACGCAGGGGGCACGGAGACCCAGTACTTC. Its protein is CSADAGGTETQYF.

V usage is TRBV28 and J usage is TRBJ2-7, with 13 bases that match TRBD2. CDR1 MDHEN and CDR2 SYDVKM come from the germline V gene. With V trimmed by 8 bases and J by 6 bases, 13 bases remained unmatched. The length of the CDR3 is 16 residues. The CDR3 nucleotides read TGTGCCAGCCTGGCACTAGCGGGAGGGCTGCGCCGCGAGCAGTACTTC. Amino acid sequence: CASLALAGGLRREQYF.

The rearrangement links TRBV7-8 to TRBJ2-3, with D possibly matching TRBD1 (5 bases). The germline gives CDR1 SGHVS, CDR2 FQNEAQ. The CDR3 runs 15 residues. Trimming cost V 4 bases and J 5 bases, with 16 bases left between them. The CDR3 bases are TGTGCCAGCAGCTCCGCCAAGGGGCGTGAAGATACGCAGTATTTT. It encodes CASSSAKGREDTQYF.

This chain joins TRBV7-9 and TRBJ2-3, with 7 bases identical to TRBD2. V trimming: 5 bases; J trimming: 0 bases; junction bases outside the gene matches: 14. The CDR3 covers 18 residues. Germline V gives CDR1 SEHNR, CDR2 FQNEAQ (reference sequence). CDR3 loop: CASSSLAEHESSTDTQYF. CDR3 nucleotides: TGTGCCAGCAGCAGTCTAGCGGAACACGAATCTAGCACAGATACGCAGTATTTT.

This clonotype appeared a single time. The chain carries TRBV20-1 and TRBJ2-7, with D possibly matching TRBD1 (6 bases). CDR3 length equals 14 residues. The germline V gene has CDR1 DFQATT and CDR2 SNEGSKA (reference sequence). V dropped 0 bases and J dropped 1 base, with 10 bases sitting between them. CDR3 sequence (DNA): TGCAGTGCTAGAGACCTACAGGGTTCCTACGAGCAGTACTTC. Translating gives CSARDLQGSYEQYF.

This chain uses TRBV28 with TRBJ1-5; 9 bases fit TRBD1. Germline lookup yields CDR1 MDHEN and CDR2 SYDVKM. This CDR3 spans 12 amino acids. With 4 bases clipped from V and 14 bases from J, the junction kept 6 bases outside the gene matches. In DNA, the CDR3 is TGTGCCAGCAGTTATGGGACAGGGACCGAGCATTTT. This translates into CASSYGTGTEHF. The full variable domain, its missing parts supplied by reference TRBV28 and TRBJ1-5, is DVKVTQSSRYLVKRTGEKVFLECVQDMDHENMFWYRQDPGLGLRLIYFSYDVKMKEKGDIPEGYSVSREKKERFSLILESASTNQTSMYLCASSYGTGTEHFGDGTRLSIL.

This clonotype was seen only a few times. J is TRBJ2-4 and V is TRBV12-3 or TRBV12-4, with 9 bases lining up with TRBD1. TRBJ2-7 matches the DNA end more closely, so the J call is doubtful. The CDR3 is 15 amino acids. This chain's CDR3 is CASSSGQGYVYEQYF. CDR3 bases: TGTGCCAGCAGCTCAGGACAGGGGTACGTCTACGAGCAGTACTTC.

DNA of the CDR3: TGTGCCAGCAGTCGCAGCGGGAGGCCACCACATGAGCAGTTCTTC. It codes for CASSRSGRPPHEQFF. The genes are TRBV28 and TRBJ2-1, with 9 bases identical to TRBD2. CDR1 MDHEN and CDR2 SYDVKM come from the germline V gene. This CDR3 has 15 amino acids. Trimming removed 5 bases from V and 8 bases from J; junction bases left unmatched: 10.

V gene TRBV20-1 combines with J gene TRBJ2-3, with a tentative D call TRBD2 (6 bases). Germline V gene lookup returns CDR1 DFQATT and CDR2 SNEGSKA (reference sequence). V was shortened by 4 bases and J by 4 bases, with 21 bases between the two germline ends. This CDR3 comprises 16 residues. This CDR3 reads CSANRDSSHWADTQYF. CDR3 nucleotides: TGCAGTGCTAACCGGGACTCCTCCCATTGGGCAGATACGCAGTATTTT.

This clonotype was seen a single time. The chain uses TRBV10-3 and TRBJ2-3; no reliable D call. The V end was cut by 0 bases, the J end by 6 bases, with 4 bases between. The CDR3 contains 12 residues. Per germline, CDR1 ENHRY and CDR2 SYGVKD. CDR3 protein: CAISESVDTQYF. DNA of the CDR3: TGTGCCATCAGTGAGTCGGTTGATACGCAGTATTTT.

This chain links TRBV4-2 with TRBJ1-6, with 9 nucleotides matching TRBD1. V lost 3 bases to trimming and J lost 7 bases; unmatched junction nucleotides: 4. The CDR3 is 15 residues long. The germline V gene encodes CDR1 LGHNA and CDR2 YNFKEQ. CDR3 in DNA: TGTGCCAGCAGCCACCTAGGACAGGGGAATTCACCCCTCCACTTT. Translation: CASSHLGQGNSPLHF.

The chain recombines TRBV6-6 with TRBJ2-2; the D gene is possibly TRBD1 (5 bases). V gave up 5 bases and J gave up 6 bases, with 10 bases separating them. There are 13 residues in the CDR3. Germline CDR1 and CDR2: MNHNY and SVGAGI (reference sequence). Here the CDR3 DNA reads TGTGCCAGCAGTCCAGGGAAGTCCGGGGAGCTGTTTTTT. Translation gives CASSPGKSGELFF.

There are a few counts of this clonotype. This chain uses TRBV4-3 with TRBJ1-1, with 7 bases identical to TRBD1. V lost 0 bases and J lost 8; bases outside the gene matches: 9. The germline V gene encodes CDR1 LGHNA and CDR2 YSLEER. This CDR3 is 15 amino acids long. The CDR3 sequence is CASSQDSNADREAFF. The DNA of the CDR3 is TGCGCCAGCAGCCAAGATAGTAATGCGGACAGGGAAGCTTTCTTT.

This sequence joins TRBV12-3 or TRBV12-4 and TRBJ2-7, with 9 positions matching TRBD1. The V segment lost 6 bases and the J segment 9 bases; nucleotides outside the gene matches: 15. The CDR3 is made up of 15 amino acids. The CDR3 region has the DNA TGTGCCAGCAGCCCCCGCCGGGACAGGGTATCGTGGCAGTACTTC. Encoded protein: CASSPRRDRVSWQYF.

The chain uses TRBV7-2 and TRBJ2-3, with a tentative D call TRBD2 (5 bases). Looked up from germline, CDR1 is SGHTA and CDR2 is FQGNSA. CDR3 size: 15 residues. Trimming removed 3 bases at V and 0 bases at J, with 10 bases between. CDR3 DNA: TGTGCCAGCAGCTTCGATAGAGGGAGCACAGATACGCAGTATTTT. Protein sequence: CASSFDRGSTDTQYF.

The sample holds a few counts of this clonotype. The V call is TRBV7-2, the J call TRBJ2-1; D unresolved. The CDR3 runs 14 residues. V lost 6 bases to trimming and J lost 3 bases, with 12 bases between them. Germline V gene sequence: CDR1 SGHTA, CDR2 FQGNSA. CDR3 coding DNA: TGTGCCAGCAGATTTAGTCTCGGCTACAATGAGCAGTTCTTC. It encodes CASRFSLGYNEQFF. Variable domain in full (rest from reference TRBV7-2 and TRBJ2-1): GAGVSQSPSNKVTEKGKDVELRCDPISGHTALYWYRQSLGQGLEFLIYFQGNSAPDKSGLPSDRFSAERTGGSVSTLTIQRTQQEDSAVYLCASRFSLGYNEQFFGPGTRLTVL.

A few counts support this clonotype. The rearrangement joins TRBV20-1 to TRBJ1-6, with D unresolved. Per the germline V gene, CDR1 is DFQATT and CDR2 is SNEGSKA (reference sequence). There are 15 residues in the CDR3. The V end lost 6 bases, the J end lost 7 bases, and 19 bases lay between the germline ends. DNA of the CDR3: TGCAGTGCCCCAAAGCTCGGGTCCGAAAATTCACCCCTCCACTTT. It is translated as CSAPKLGSENSPLHF.

The chain has TRBV7-8 and TRBJ2-3, with 7 nucleotides matching TRBD2. CDR1 is SGHVS, CDR2 FQNEAQ, per germline. The J segment lost 6 bases and the V segment lost 1 base, leaving 10 bases of the junction unmatched. This CDR3 has 16 amino acids. The CDR3 region has the DNA TGTGCCAGCAGCTTAGAAAGCGGGATCCCCTCCGATACGCAGTATTTT. Translating gives CASSLESGIPSDTQYF.

On this clonotype: The germline gene is not matched at one end of the junction; a read error may be the cause. This chain links TRBV3-1 with TRBJ2-4, with 10 bases aligning to TRBD2. The J call could be wrong; TRBJ2-7 is a better fit for the DNA end. CDR3 length: 15 amino acids. Per germline, CDR1 LGHDT and CDR2 YNNKEL (reference sequence). CDR3 region: CTSSLRSSGSYEQYF. The CDR3 coding sequence is TGTACCAGCAGCCTCCGGTCTAGCGGGAGCTACGAGCAGTACTTC.

On this clonotype itself: At one of its ends the junction is not consistent with the germline gene, which may arise from a read error. The gene calls are TRBV23-1 and TRBJ1-5, with D uncertain. TRBV23-1 is an ORF, with its function uncertain. CDR3 length equals 14 residues. CDR3 sequence: CASSDELSNRPQHF. The DNA for the CDR3 is TGCGCCAGCAGTGATGAGCTTAGCAATCGGCCCCAGCATTTT.

This sequence joins TRBV6-2 or TRBV6-3 and TRBJ2-1; D not resolved. The CDR3 runs 15 residues. Germline CDR1 reads MNHEY; CDR2 reads SVGEGT. V lost 2 bases and J lost 6, with 14 bases in between. The CDR3 coding sequence is TGTGCCAGCAGTTACGGGCAAGTCCGTCGCAATGAGCAGTTCTTC. This sequence encodes CASSYGQVRRNEQFF.

J is TRBJ2-7 and V is TRBV10-3, with a weak D call TRBD1 (6 bases). The CDR3 runs to 13 residues. Per germline, CDR1 ENHRY and CDR2 SYGVKD. V lost 9 bases and J lost 7, with 19 bases in between. The CDR3 loop is CAIRQDLYQEQYF. Here the CDR3 DNA reads TGTGCCATTCGACAGGACCTATACCAAGAGCAGTACTTC.